This T cell receptor beta chain is drawn from a study of T cells in Graves' hyperthyroidism and ophthalmopathy. Overall study findings and caveats: Stable hyperthyroidism and ophthalmopathy were separated using 13 V-J signatures. Also found in blood were most expanded thyroid clonotypes above 0.001.

This clonotype was counted between two and nine times. Its specificity is unknown. From RNA transcripts, TCR beta CDR3 regions were amplified. Primed by the HTBI set, a first-round RT-PCR was run on the TCR CDR3. TCRdb processed the multiplex PCR reads anew with MiXCR; each CDR3 protein has one entry. The sample lists under 600,000 distinct CDR3 sequences; around 16% were seen once. The CDR3 runs to 21 residues. V gave up 2 bases and J gave up 2 bases; unmatched junction bases: 22. The V gene's germline CDR1 is SQVTM and CDR2 ANQGSEA. Sequencing input: blood. This sequence was found in a woman aged 40 to 50 with Graves' ophthalmopathy. The V and J genes are TRBV29-1 and TRBJ2-2; 8 bases agree with TRBD1. For the CDR3, the DNA is TGCAGCGTTGAACTCGGGGACCGGGGACAGGTCAGGGGAGTCAACACCGGGGAGCTGTTTTTT. This translates into CSVELGDRGQVRGVNTGELFF.